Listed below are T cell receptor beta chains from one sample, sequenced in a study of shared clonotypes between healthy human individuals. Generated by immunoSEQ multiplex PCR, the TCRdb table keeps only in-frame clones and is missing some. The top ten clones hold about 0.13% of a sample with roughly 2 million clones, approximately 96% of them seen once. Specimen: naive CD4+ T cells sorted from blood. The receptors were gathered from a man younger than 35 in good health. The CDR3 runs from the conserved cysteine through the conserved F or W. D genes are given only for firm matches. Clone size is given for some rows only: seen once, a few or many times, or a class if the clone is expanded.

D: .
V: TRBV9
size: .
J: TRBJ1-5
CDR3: CASSTRDSNQPQHF
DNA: TGTGCCAGCAGCACCCGGGACAGCAATCAGCCCCAGCATTTT

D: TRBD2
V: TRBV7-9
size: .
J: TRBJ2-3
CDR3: CASSLVLAASTDTQYF
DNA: TGTGCCAGCAGCTTAGTACTAGCGGCTAGCACAGATACGCAGTATTTT

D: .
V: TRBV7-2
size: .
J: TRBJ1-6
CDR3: CASSLVGGPLGSPLHF
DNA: TGTGCCAGCAGCTTAGTAGGAGGCCCTTTAGGTTCACCCCTCCACTTT

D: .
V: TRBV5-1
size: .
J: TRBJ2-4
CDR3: CASSEWGRNIQYF
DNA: TGCGCCAGCAGCGAGTGGGGGCGGAACATTCAGTACTTC

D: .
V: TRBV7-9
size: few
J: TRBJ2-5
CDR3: CASSLLGAGRETQYF
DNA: TGTGCCAGCAGCTTACTGGGGGCCGGGAGGGAGACCCAGTACTTC

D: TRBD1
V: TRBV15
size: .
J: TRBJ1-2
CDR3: CATSRDRAGGRDGYTF
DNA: TGTGCCACCAGCAGAGATAGGGCAGGGGGCAGGGATGGCTACACCTTC

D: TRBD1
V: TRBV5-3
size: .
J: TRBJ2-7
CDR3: CARRHWTGVFNEQYF
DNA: TGTGCCAGAAGACACTGGACAGGGGTATTCAACGAGCAGTACTTC

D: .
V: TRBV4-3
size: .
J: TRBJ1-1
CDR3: CASSRRAEGTEAFF
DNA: TGCGCCAGCAGCCGACGGGCCGAGGGAACTGAAGCTTTCTTT

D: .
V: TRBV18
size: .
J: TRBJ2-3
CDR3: CASSPSGNTDTQYF
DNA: TGTGCCAGCTCACCATCGGGGAACACAGATACGCAGTATTTT

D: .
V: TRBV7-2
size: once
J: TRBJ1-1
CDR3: CASSLGSVTEAFF
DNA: TGTGCCAGCAGCTTAGGGTCGGTCACTGAAGCTTTCTTT

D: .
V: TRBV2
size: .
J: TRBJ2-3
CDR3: CASKRTDTQYF
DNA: TGTGCCAGCAAACGCACAGATACGCAGTATTTT

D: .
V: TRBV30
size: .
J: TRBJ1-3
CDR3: CAWSGTPDSSGNTIYF
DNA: TGTGCCTGGAGCGGAACTCCGGACAGTTCGGGAAACACCATATATTTT

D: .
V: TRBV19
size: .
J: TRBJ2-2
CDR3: CASTGIRELFF
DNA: TGTGCCAGTACAGGGATCCGGGAGCTGTTTTTT

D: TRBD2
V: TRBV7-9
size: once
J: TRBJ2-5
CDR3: CASSTKLASGAPVHF
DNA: TGTGCCAGCAGCACGAAGCTTGCTAGCGGGGCCCCGGTCCACTTC

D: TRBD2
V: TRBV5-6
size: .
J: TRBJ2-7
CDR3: CASSLSAGSSYEQYF
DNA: TGTGCCAGCAGCTTGTCAGCGGGGAGCTCCTACGAGCAGTACTTC

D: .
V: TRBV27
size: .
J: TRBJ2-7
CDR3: CASSYFGGSYEQYF
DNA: TGTGCCAGCTCCTATTTCGGAGGCTCCTACGAGCAGTACTTC

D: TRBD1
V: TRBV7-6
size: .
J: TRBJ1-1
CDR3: CASSFPGTGIDTEAFF
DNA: TGTGCCAGCAGCTTTCCTGGGACAGGGATCGACACTGAAGCTTTCTTT

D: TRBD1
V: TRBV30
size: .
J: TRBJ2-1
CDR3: CAWSSTGGAYNEQFF
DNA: TGTGCCTGGAGTTCCACAGGGGGCGCCTACAATGAGCAGTTCTTC

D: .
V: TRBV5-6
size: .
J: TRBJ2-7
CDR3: CASSLGTFDNEQYF
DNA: TGTGCCAGCAGCTTGGGGACCTTCGACAACGAGCAGTACTTC

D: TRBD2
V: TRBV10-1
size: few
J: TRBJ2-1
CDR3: CASSEGSAGGLNEQFF
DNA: TGCGCCAGCAGTGAGGGATCAGCGGGGGGGCTCAATGAGCAGTTCTTC

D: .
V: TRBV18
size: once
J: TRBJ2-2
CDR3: CASSPAPANTGELFF
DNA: TGTGCCAGCTCACCGGCTCCCGCGAACACCGGGGAGCTGTTTTTT

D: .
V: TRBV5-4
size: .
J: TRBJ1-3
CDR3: CASSLAGNGNTIYF
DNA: TGTGCCAGCAGCTTGGCAGGGAACGGAAACACCATATATTTT

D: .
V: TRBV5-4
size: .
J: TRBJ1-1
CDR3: CASSPQSLDTEAFF
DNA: TGTGCCAGCAGCCCCCAAAGCTTGGACACTGAAGCTTTCTTT

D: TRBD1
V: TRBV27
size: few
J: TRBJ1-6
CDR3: CASSPRTGGFRPLHF
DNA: TGTGCCAGCAGTCCCCGCACAGGGGGCTTTAGGCCCCTCCACTTT

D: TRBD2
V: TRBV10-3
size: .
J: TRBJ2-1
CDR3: CAISSGLLTNEQFF
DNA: TGTGCCATCAGCTCGGGACTATTGACGAATGAGCAGTTCTTC

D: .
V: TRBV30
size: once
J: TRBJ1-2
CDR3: CAFVTPGLYGYTF
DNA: TGTGCCTTTGTCACTCCAGGGCTCTATGGCTACACCTTC

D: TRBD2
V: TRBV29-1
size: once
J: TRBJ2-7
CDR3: CSAWTSSDEQYF
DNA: TGCAGCGCCTGGACTAGCTCCGACGAGCAGTACTTC

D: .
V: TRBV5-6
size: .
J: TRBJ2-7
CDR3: CASSLTGTGQYF
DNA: TGTGCCAGCAGCTTAACAGGAACCGGGCAGTACTTC